This T cell receptor (beta chain) comes out of a study of beta chain features in type 1 diabetes. Across the whole study: Examination spanned 100 million to 120 million sorted cells from all samples. Study-wide points: TCRB rearrangement may or may not be influenced by HLA type; here this remained unresolved. VDJ junctions from type 1 diabetes patients carried fewer insertions and larger deletions. The naive, central memory and Treg TCRB repertoires showed an apparent similarity that was greater among patients than among healthy donors.

The study reverse transcribed the entire isolated RNA, so it sequenced expressed TCRB transcripts. This table comes from immunoSEQ multiplex PCR, and its TCRdb copy is limited to in-frame clones, with some not included. Of more than 150,000 clones in the sample, approximately 12% were seen once. As to this clone: What it binds is not known. It may be a read error: a sequence one base away is much more abundant.

Deletions cut 7 bases from V and 7 bases from J, with 20 bases between. In germline, CDR1 is SQVTM, CDR2 ANQGSEA. This CDR3 region has 13 residues. The chain combines TRBV29-1 with TRBJ2-7; possible D gene TRBD2, 8 bases. This receptor was identified in a young man in good health. The source material was central memory CD4+ T cells from blood. The DNA for the CDR3 is TGCAGCGGTGCCCCGACAGGGACTAGGGAGCAGTACTTC. Translation gives CSGAPTGTREQYF.